Reported below is one T cell receptor (beta chain). Germline CDR1 and CDR2: SEHNR and FQNEAQ (reference sequence). The junction had 10 bases not matched to a gene; V was cut back by 5 bases and J by 2 bases. The CDR3 contains 16 residues. Authors' methods: Reference gene primer amplification yielded estimated nucleated cell counts. The method was immunoSEQ multiplex PCR; TCRdb's version includes in-frame clones alone and lacks a portion of them. D and trimming were read from the DNA, whereas the V and J calls and clone size are those reported in that table. The top ten hold 6% to 7% of the sample, which has 300,000 to 350,000 clones, 80% to 95% seen once. The data were taken from a study of blood T cell repertoires in COVID-19. About the study: Sources were T cells, B-cell-depleted T cells, or PBMCs; the material itself was cDNA or gDNA.

This chain joins TRBV7-9 and TRBJ2-3, with 7 bases matching TRBD2. Input material: peripheral blood. This TCR was sampled from a woman between 25 and 40 years old with COVID-19, enrolled during active disease. The CDR3 loop reads CASSGWASGTTDTQYF. The CDR3 DNA is TGTGCCAGCAGCGGATGGGCTAGCGGCACCACAGATACGCAGTATTTT.